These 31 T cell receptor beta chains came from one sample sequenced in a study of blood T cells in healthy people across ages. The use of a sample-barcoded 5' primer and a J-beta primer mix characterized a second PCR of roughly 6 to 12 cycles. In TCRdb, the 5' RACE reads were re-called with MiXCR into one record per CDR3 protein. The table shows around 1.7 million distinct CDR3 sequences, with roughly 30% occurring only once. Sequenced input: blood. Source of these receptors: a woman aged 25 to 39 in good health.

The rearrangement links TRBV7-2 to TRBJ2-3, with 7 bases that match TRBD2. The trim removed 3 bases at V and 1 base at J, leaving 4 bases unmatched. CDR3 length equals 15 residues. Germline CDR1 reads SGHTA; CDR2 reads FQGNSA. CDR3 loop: CASSFFGRGTDTQYF. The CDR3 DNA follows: TGTGCCAGCAGCTTTTTTGGGAGGGGCACAGATACGCAGTATTTT.

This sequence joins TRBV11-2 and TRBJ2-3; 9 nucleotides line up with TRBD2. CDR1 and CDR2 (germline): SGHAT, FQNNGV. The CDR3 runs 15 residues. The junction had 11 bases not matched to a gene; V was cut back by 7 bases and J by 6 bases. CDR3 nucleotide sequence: TGTGCCAGCAAAGGGCTAGCGGGGTCTGCTGATACGCAGTATTTT. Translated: CASKGLAGSADTQYF.

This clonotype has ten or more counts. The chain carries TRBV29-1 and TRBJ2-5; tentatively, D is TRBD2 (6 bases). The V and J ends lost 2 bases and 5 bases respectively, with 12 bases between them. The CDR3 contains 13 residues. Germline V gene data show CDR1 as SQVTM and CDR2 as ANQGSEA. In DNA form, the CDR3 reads TGCAGCGTTGAATGGCTAGCGAGGGAGACCCAGTACTTC. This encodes CSVEWLARETQYF.

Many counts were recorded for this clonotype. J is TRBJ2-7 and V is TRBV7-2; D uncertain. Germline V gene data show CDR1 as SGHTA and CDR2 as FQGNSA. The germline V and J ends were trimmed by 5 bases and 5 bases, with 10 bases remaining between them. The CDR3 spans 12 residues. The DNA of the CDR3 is TGTGCCAGCAGCCCTTCCCGCCACGAGCAGTACTTC. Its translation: CASSPSRHEQYF.

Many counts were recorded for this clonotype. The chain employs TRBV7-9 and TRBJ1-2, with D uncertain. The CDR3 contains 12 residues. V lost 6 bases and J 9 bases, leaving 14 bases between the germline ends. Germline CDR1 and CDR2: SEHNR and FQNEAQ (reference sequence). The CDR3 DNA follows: TGTGCCAGCAGTCTCGAGGTTTTTAGCTACACCTTC. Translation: CASSLEVFSYTF.

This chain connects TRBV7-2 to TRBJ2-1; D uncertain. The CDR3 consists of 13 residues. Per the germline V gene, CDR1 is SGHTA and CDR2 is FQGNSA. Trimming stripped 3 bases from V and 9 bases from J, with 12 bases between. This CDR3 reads CASSFEAYGEQFF. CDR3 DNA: TGTGCCAGCAGCTTCGAGGCGTATGGTGAGCAGTTCTTC.

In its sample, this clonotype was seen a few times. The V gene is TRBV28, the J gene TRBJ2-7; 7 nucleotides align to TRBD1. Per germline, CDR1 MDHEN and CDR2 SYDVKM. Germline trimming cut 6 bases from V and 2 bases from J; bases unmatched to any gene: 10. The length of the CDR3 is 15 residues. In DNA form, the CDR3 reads TGTGCCAGCAGCTCACTTGACAGGGTCACCTACGAGCAGTACTTC. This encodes CASSSLDRVTYEQYF.

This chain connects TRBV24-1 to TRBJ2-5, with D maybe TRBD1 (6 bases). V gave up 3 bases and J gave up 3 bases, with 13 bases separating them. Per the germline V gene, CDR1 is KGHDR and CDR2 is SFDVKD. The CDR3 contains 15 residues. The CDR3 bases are TGTGCCACCAGTGATCCGCGGACAGCTAAAGAGACCCAGTACTTC. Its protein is CATSDPRTAKETQYF.

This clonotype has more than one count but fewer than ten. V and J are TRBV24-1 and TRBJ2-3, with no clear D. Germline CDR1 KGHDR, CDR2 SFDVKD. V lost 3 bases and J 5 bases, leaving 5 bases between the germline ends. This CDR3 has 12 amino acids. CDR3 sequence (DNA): TGTGCCACCAGTGATGCGAAAGATACGCAGTATTTT. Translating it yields CATSDAKDTQYF.

CDR3 region: CASSQDRENTIYF. The CDR3 bases are TGTGCCAGCAGCCAGGACAGGGAAAACACCATATATTTT. The J gene is TRBJ1-3, the V gene TRBV7-8; 8 positions agree with TRBD1. The CDR3 loop spans 13 amino acids. With V trimmed by 5 bases and J by 6 bases, 3 bases remained unmatched. In germline, CDR1 is SGHVS, CDR2 FQNEAQ. The full variable domain, rest sourced from reference TRBV7-8 and TRBJ1-3, is GAGVSQSPRYKVAKRGQDVALRCDPISGHVSLFWYQQALGQGPEFLTYFQNEAQLDKSGLPSDRFFAERPEGSVSTLKIQRTQQEDSAVYLCASSQDRENTIYFGEGSWLTVV.

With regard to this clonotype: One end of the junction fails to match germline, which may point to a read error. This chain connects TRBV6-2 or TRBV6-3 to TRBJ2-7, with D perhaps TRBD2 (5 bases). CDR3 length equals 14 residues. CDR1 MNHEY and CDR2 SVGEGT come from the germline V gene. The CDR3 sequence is CASSSPGFNYEQNF. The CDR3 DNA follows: TGTGCCAGCAGTTCCCCGGGATTCAACTACGAGCAGAACTTC.

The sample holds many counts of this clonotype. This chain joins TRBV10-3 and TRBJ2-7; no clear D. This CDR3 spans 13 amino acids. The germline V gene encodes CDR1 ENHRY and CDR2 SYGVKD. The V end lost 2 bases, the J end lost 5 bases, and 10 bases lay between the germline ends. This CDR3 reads CAISEAQKDEQYF. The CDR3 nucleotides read TGTGCCATCAGTGAGGCTCAGAAGGACGAGCAGTACTTC.

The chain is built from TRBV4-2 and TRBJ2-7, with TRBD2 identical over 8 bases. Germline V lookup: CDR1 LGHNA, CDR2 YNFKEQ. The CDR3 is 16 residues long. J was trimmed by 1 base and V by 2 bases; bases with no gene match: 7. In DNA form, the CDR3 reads TGTGCCAGCAGCCAATTAGGCCAGCGGGGGTCCTACGAGCAGTACTTC. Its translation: CASSQLGQRGSYEQYF.

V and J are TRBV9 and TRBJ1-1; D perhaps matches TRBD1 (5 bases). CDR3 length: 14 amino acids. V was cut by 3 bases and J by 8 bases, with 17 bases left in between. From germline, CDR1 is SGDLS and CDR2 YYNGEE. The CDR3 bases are TGTGCCAGCAGCGGAACTAGGGGCTGGGGAGAAGCTTTCTTT. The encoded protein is CASSGTRGWGEAFF.

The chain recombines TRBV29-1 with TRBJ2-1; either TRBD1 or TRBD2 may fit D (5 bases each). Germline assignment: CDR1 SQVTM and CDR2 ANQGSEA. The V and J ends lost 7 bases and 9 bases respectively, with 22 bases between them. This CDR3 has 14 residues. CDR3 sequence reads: CSAYVTGTSREQFF. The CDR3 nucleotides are TGCAGCGCCTACGTAACCGGGACCAGTCGTGAGCAGTTCTTC.

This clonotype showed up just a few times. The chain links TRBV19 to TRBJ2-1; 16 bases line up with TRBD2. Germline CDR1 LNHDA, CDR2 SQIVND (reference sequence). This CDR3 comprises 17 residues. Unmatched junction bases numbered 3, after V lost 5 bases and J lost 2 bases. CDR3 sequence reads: CASSAGLAGGPYNEQFF. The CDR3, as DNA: TGTGCCAGTAGTGCGGGACTAGCGGGGGGGCCCTACAATGAGCAGTTCTTC.

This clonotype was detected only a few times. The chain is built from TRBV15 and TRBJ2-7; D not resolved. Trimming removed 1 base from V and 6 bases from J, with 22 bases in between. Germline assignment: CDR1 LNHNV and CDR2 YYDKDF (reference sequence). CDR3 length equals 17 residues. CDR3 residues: CATSRVAPTLPGGEQYF. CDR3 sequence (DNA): TGTGCCACCAGCAGAGTTGCCCCTACTCTCCCCGGTGGCGAGCAGTACTTC.

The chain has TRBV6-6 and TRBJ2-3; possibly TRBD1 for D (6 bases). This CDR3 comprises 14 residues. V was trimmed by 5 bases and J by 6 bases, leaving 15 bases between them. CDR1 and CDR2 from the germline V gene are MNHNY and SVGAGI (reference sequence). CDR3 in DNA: TGTGCCAGCAGTCTACCCCAACAGGGCGATACGCAGTATTTT. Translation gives CASSLPQQGDTQYF.

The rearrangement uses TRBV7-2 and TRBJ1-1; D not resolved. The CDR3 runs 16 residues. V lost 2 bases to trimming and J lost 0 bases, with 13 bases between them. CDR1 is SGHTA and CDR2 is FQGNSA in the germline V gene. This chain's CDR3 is CASSLQPSYMNTEAFF. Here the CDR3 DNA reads TGTGCCAGCAGCTTACAGCCTTCCTACATGAACACTGAAGCTTTCTTT.

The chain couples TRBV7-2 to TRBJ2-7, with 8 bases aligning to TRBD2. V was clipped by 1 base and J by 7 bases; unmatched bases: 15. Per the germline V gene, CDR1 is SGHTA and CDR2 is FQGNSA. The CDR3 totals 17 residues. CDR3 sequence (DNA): TGTGCCAGCAGCTTAGAGTCCGGCGGGAGGTACTTGGGGGAGCAGTACTTC. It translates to CASSLESGGRYLGEQYF.

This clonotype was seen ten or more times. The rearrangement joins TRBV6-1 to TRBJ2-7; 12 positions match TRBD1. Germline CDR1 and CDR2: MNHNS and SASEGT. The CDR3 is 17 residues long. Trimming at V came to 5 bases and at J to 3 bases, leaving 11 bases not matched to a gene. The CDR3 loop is CASSLFPGDRGLYEQYF. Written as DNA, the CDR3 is TGTGCCAGCAGTCTCTTCCCGGGGGACAGGGGGCTCTACGAGCAGTACTTC.

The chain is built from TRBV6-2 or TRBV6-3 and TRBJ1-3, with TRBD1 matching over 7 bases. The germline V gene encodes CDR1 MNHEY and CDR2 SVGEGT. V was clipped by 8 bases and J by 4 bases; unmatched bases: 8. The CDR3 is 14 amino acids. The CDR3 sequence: CASGGGTLGNTIYF. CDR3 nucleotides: TGTGCCAGCGGAGGGGGCACCCTCGGAAACACCATATATTTT.

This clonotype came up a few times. The CDR3 spells CSVSDRGIGDTQYF. CDR3 nucleotides: TGCAGCGTATCGGACAGGGGTATAGGGGATACGCAGTATTTT. This chain connects TRBV29-1 to TRBJ2-3; 9 bases agree with TRBD1. CDR1 and CDR2 from the germline V gene are SQVTM and ANQGSEA. The CDR3 is made up of 14 amino acids. V gave up 6 bases and J gave up 6 bases; unmatched junction bases: 10.

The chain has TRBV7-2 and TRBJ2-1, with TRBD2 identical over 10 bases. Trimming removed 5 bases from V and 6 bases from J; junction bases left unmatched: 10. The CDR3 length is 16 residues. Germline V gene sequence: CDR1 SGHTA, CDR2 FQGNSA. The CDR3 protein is CASSQEGTSVINEQFF. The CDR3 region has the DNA TGTGCCAGCAGCCAAGAGGGGACTAGCGTAATCAATGAGCAGTTCTTC.

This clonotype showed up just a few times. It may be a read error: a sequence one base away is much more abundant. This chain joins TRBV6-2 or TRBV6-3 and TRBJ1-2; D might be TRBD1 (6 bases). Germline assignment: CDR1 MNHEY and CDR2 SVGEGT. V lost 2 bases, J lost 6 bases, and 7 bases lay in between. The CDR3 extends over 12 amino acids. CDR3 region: CASSYAGDGYTF. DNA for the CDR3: TGTGCCAGCAGTTACGCAGGGGATGGCTACACCTTC.

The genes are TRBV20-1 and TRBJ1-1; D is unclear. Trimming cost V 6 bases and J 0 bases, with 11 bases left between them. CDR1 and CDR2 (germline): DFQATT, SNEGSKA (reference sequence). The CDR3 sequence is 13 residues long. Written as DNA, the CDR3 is TGCAGTGCAAATAGGAGGATGAACACTGAAGCTTTCTTT. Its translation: CSANRRMNTEAFF.

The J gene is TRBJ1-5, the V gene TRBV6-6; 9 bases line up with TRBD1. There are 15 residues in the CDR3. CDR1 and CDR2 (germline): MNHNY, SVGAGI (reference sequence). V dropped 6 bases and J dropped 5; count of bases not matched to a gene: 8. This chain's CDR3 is CASSPGDRDYQPQHF. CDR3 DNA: TGTGCCAGCAGCCCCGGGGACAGGGACTATCAGCCCCAGCATTTT.

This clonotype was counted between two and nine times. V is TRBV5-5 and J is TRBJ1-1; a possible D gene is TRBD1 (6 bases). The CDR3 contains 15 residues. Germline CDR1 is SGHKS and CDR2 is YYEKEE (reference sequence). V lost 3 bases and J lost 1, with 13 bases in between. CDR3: CASSYLTGSNTEAFF. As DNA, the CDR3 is TGTGCCAGCAGCTATTTGACAGGCTCGAACACTGAAGCTTTCTTT.

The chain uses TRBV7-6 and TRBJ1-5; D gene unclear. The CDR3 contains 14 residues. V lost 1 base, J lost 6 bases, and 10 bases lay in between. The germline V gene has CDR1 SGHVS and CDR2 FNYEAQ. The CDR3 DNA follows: TGTGCCAGCAGCTTAGGGAACTTGGGTCAGCCCCAGCATTTT. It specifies CASSLGNLGQPQHF.

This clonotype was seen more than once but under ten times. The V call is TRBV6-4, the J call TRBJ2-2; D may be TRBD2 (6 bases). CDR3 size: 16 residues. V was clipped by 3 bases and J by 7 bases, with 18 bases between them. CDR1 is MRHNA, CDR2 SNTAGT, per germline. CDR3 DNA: TGTGCCAGCAGTGAAGGCGGGGAGTCAGGTGTCGGGGAGCTGTTTTTT. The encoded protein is CASSEGGESGVGELFF.

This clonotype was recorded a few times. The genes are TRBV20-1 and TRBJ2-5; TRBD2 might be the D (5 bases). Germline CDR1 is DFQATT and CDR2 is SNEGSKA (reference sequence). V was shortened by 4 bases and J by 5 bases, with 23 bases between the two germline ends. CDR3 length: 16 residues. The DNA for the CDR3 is TGCAGTGCTATCGTTCTAGCTTCCCTGCAATCTGAGACCCAGTACTTC. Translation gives CSAIVLASLQSETQYF.